The 5 T cell receptor beta chains given below trace back to one sample, sequenced in a study of CD8 T cells in ankylosing spondylitis. TCRdb used MiXCR to reprocess the 5' RACE reads, holding one entry per CDR3 protein. This sample has about 200,000 distinct CDR3 sequences; roughly 26% occur once, and the top ten carry roughly 6.7%. Sequences were obtained from blood, either unsorted or a sorted T cell fraction (not recorded which). All receptors come from a male donor with ankylosing spondylitis or in good health (not recorded which).

This clonotype was detected only a few times. The chain combines TRBV6-8 with TRBJ2-5; 11 bases map to TRBD2. Germline lookup yields CDR1 MNHGY and CDR2 SAAAGT. CDR3 length equals 16 residues. V was pared by 2 bases and J by 4 bases, with 6 bases of the junction left unmatched. CDR3 nucleotide sequence: TGTGCCAGCAGTTACAATCTAGCGGGAGGAGCAGAGACCCAGTACTTC. Its protein product is CASSYNLAGGAETQYF.

The chain employs TRBV12-3 or TRBV12-4 and TRBJ1-1; no reliable D call. Trimming cost V 4 bases and J 1 base, with 19 bases left between them. CDR3 length equals 17 residues. CDR3 loop: CASSSHPGSRANTEAFF. The CDR3 DNA reads TGTGCCAGCAGTTCGCACCCGGGCTCCCGGGCGAACACTGAAGCTTTCTTT.

V gene TRBV12-3 or TRBV12-4 combines with J gene TRBJ2-1; TRBD2 matches 7 bases. J gave up 5 bases and V 3 bases, and 7 bases lay outside the gene matches. CDR3 length: 15 amino acids. CDR3 loop: CASSLSASGNNEQFF. The CDR3 DNA reads as TGTGCCAGCAGTTTGTCCGCTAGCGGCAACAATGAGCAGTTCTTC.

This chain joins TRBV6-5 and TRBJ1-1, with 12 positions matching TRBD1. Germline V gene lookup returns CDR1 MNHEY and CDR2 SVGAGI. V lost 4 bases to trimming and J lost 6 bases; unmatched junction nucleotides: 9. CDR3 size: 16 residues. CDR3 protein: CASSLTGTGGSAEAFF. The CDR3 coding sequence is TGTGCCAGCAGTTTGACCGGGACAGGGGGCTCGGCTGAAGCTTTCTTT.

The genes are TRBV11-1 and TRBJ2-5, with D possibly being TRBD2 (6 bases). CDR1 and CDR2 (germline): SGHAT, FQDESV (reference sequence). Trimming left V 7 bases short and J 3 bases short, with 9 bases between. The CDR3 length is 12 residues. CDR3 in DNA: TGTGCCAGCATCGGGGGAGAAGAGACCCAGTACTTC. Amino acids: CASIGGEETQYF.